The text below deals with one T cell receptor beta chain. Antigen specificity is unknown. Method: immunoSEQ multiplex PCR; TCRdb's copy keeps in-frame clones and lacks some. Among 300,000 to 350,000 clones listed, about 82% were seen once. CDR1 ENHRY and CDR2 SYGVKD come from the germline V gene. The CDR3 is 15 residues long. V gave up 10 bases and J gave up 0 bases, with 13 bases separating them. The source of the sample is a study of Ad26.COV2.S vaccination and SARS-CoV-2 variants. Study at large: Dosing was one shot or two shots 56 days apart. Study outcomes and limitations: Compared with placebo recipients, vaccine recipients had higher spike-specific TCR breadth. Vaccine and placebo recipients had comparable breadth of non-spike TCRs.

Treatment denoted: around 19 received Ad26.COV2.S at low or high dose, single or two shots; 5 received placebo; per-sample allocation not given. The study sampled participants on day 63 after the first vaccine or placebo injection. The receptor's source is a person aged 18-65 years who received the Ad26.COV2.S COVID-19 vaccine or a placebo. The sample in question was peripheral blood, obtained in a trial of Ad26.COV2.S vaccine versus placebo. The chain combines TRBV10-3 with TRBJ2-6; the D gene is possibly TRBD1 (5 bases). The CDR3 region is CATQGQPSGANVLTF. The CDR3 DNA reads TGTGCCACCCAGGGTCAACCCTCTGGGGCCAACGTCCTGACTTTC.